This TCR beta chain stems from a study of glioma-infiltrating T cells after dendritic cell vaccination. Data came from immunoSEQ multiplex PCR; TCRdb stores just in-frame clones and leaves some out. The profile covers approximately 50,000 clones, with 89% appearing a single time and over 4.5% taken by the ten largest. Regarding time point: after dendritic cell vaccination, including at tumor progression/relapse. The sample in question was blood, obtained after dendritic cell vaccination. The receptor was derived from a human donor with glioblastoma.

CDR3 bases: TGCGCCAGCAGATACGGGACAGGGGTATCAGAGACCCAGTACTTC. It codes for CASRYGTGVSETQYF. V gene TRBV4-1 combines with J gene TRBJ2-5; TRBD1 agrees at 10 bases. With V trimmed by 6 bases and J by 4 bases, 8 bases remained unmatched. There are 15 residues in the CDR3. Germline CDR1 reads MGHRA; CDR2 reads YSYEKL.